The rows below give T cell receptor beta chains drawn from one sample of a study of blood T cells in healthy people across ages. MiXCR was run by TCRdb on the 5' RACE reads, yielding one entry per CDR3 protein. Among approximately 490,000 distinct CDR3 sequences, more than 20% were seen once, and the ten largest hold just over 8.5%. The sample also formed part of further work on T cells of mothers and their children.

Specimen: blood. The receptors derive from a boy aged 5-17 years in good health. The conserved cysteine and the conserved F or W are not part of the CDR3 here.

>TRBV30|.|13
AWSAPGPLINEQF
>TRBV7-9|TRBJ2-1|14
ASSLSLSSSYNEQF
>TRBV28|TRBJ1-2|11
ASTLDDNYGYT
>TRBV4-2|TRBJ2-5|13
ASSQEGRTQETQY
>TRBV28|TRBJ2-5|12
ASSHQGVGETQY
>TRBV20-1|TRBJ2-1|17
SARAEDFSGWISYNEQL
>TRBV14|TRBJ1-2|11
ASSAGLNYGYT
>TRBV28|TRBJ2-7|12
ASQRSRDGDEQY
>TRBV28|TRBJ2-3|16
ASSPGRGYKTITDTQY
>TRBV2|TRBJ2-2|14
ASSERGATNTGELF
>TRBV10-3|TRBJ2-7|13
AISELGGGQYEQY
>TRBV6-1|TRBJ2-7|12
ASLRTGGLYEQY
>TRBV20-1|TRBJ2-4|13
SASTGTRPWDIQY
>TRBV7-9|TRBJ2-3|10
AGSFSGDTQY
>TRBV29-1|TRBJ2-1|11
SGGEPLYNEQF
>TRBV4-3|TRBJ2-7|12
ASSPTGVGYEQY
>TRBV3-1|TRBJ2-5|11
ACTGLAEETQY
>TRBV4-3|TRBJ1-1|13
ASSQDTGLNTEAF
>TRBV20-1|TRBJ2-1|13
SARFTSGAVNEQF
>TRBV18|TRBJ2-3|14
ASSPGQAGNTDTQY
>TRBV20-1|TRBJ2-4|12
SASTLAGGGIQY
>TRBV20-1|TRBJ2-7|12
SARPMTSSREQY
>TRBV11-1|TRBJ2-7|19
ASSPGTGGGRILEASYEQY
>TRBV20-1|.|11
SASRPGSYEQY
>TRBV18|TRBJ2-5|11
AGAPTTQETQY
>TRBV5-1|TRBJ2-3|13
ASSLEGLVGDTQY
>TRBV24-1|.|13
ATSEQTVSSYEQY
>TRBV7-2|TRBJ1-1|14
ASSYGQGPTNTEAF
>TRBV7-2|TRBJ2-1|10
ASSLWGNEQF
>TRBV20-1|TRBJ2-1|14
SAREVGTGSYNEQF
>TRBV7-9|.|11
ASSRQGTDAQF
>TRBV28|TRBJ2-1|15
ASSQGLAGVSYNEQF
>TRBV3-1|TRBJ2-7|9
ASSQDGEQY
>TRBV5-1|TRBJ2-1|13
ASSLGTSGRYEQF
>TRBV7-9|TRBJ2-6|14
ASSSTVSSGANVLT
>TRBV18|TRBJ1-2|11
ASSPDEVYGYT
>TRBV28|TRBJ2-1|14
ASSILRAGGYNEQF
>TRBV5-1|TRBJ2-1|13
ASSQAGDSYNEQF
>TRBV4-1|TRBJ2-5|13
ASSQPGTDQETQY
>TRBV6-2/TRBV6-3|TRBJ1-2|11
ASSQTSNYGYT
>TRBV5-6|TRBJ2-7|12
ASSRDRGGDEQY
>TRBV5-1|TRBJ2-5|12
ASPFGGPKETQY
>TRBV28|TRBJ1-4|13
ASSLGQGLDEKLF
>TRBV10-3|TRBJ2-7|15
AISEFPLAQNSYEQY
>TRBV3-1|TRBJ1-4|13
ASSQTQGAAEKLF
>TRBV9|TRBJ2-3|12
ASRRGSSTDTQY
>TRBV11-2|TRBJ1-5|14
ASSLAMTGENQPQH
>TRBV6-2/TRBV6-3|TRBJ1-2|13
ASSPPSQESYGYT
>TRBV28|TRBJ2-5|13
ASSSDRGVAETQY
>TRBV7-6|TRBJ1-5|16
ASSLAPSVGTHDQPQH
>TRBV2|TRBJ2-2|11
ASSEGHTGELF
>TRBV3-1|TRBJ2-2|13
ASSLVGANTGELF
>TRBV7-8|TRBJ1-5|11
ASSLESIQPQH